In its sample, the clone carrying this T cell receptor beta chain was seen a few times. The record originates from a study of blood T cell repertoires in COVID-19. Produced via immunoSEQ multiplex PCR; TCRdb's table is partial and in-frame only. The table records hundreds of thousands of clones, roughly 90% of them present only once. The CDR3 has 14 amino acids. CDR1 is MDHEN and CDR2 is SYDVKM in the germline V gene. The V gene end was trimmed by 8 bases and the J gene end by 3 bases; junction bases not matched to a gene: 6. The sequence was obtained from a woman younger than 45 with active or convalescent COVID-19. The sequenced sample consisted of peripheral blood. The chain joins TRBV28 to TRBJ2-7; 11 bases align to TRBD2. The CDR3 protein is CASGIAGGVYEQYF. CDR3 in DNA: TGTGCCAGCGGTATAGCGGGAGGGGTCTACGAGCAGTACTTC. Full variable domain (missing parts from reference TRBV28 and TRBJ2-7): DVKVTQSSRYLVKRTGEKVFLECVQDMDHENMFWYRQDPGLGLRLIYFSYDVKMKEKGDIPEGYSVSREKKERFSLILESASTNQTSMYLCASGIAGGVYEQYFGPGTRLTVT.